These 26 T cell receptor beta chains were sequenced from one sample in a study of shared clonotypes between healthy human individuals. Assay: immunoSEQ multiplex PCR; the TCRdb copy retains only in-frame clones and omits some. The data hold over a million clones, with roughly 80% observed a single time. Sequenced sample: memory CD4+ T cells sorted from blood. As for subset: CD45RA-negative fraction. All receptors come from a man between 18 and 35 years old in good health.

V gene TRBV4-1 combines with J gene TRBJ1-2, with no clear D. Looked up from germline, CDR1 is MGHRA and CDR2 is YSYEKL. The V end lost 0 bases, the J end lost 5 bases, and 7 bases lay between the germline ends. This CDR3 spans 13 amino acids. In DNA form, the CDR3 reads TGCGCCAGCAGCCAAGACGGGCAATATGGCTACACCTTC. Amino acid sequence: CASSQDGQYGYTF.

This chain's CDR3 is CASSSGQAHNEKLFF. The DNA of the CDR3 is TGTGCCAGCAGTTCGGGACAGGCGCATAATGAAAAACTGTTTTTT. V usage is TRBV7-6 and J usage is TRBJ1-4; 8 bases match TRBD1. The V gene end was trimmed by 6 bases and the J gene end by 4 bases; junction bases not matched to a gene: 7. The CDR3 loop spans 15 amino acids. Germline V gene data show CDR1 as SGHVS and CDR2 as FNYEAQ.

The genes are TRBV2 and TRBJ1-6; the D is unclear. The ends were cut back, 7 bases at V and 7 bases at J, with 17 bases in the middle. Germline CDR1 reads SNHLY; CDR2 reads FYNNEI. The CDR3 loop spans 15 amino acids. The CDR3 DNA sequence: TGTGCCAGCAAAGGTCGGCCGCAAGGCAATTCACCCCTCCACTTT. Amino acids: CASKGRPQGNSPLHF.

The chain combines TRBV5-4 with TRBJ2-7, with 8 nucleotides matching TRBD2. The CDR3 extends over 14 amino acids. Germline CDR1 and CDR2: SGHNT and YYREEE (reference sequence). J was trimmed by 0 bases and V by 4 bases; bases with no gene match: 3. This CDR3 reads CASSASGPSYEQYF. The CDR3 DNA reads TGTGCCAGCAGCGCTAGCGGGCCCTCCTACGAGCAGTACTTC.

Concerning this clone: Mismatch with germline at one junction end may stem from a read error. The chain uses TRBV7-6 and TRBJ2-1, with D perhaps TRBD1 or TRBD2 (5 bases each). CDR3 length: 15 residues. Looked up from germline, CDR1 is SGHVS and CDR2 is FNYEAQ. CDR3 sequence reads: CACSPRGGSNNEQFF. Written as DNA, the CDR3 is TGTGCCTGCAGCCCACGGGGCGGGTCGAACAATGAGCAGTTCTTC.

CDR3 amino acids: CASSSVGTANTEAFF. In nucleotides, the CDR3 is TGTGCCAGCAGCTCGGTCGGGACAGCGAACACTGAAGCTTTCTTT. The rearrangement uses TRBV5-6 and TRBJ1-1, with 7 bases fitting TRBD1. Germline V gives CDR1 SGHDT, CDR2 YYEEEE. J was trimmed by 1 base and V by 3 bases; bases with no gene match: 6. CDR3 size: 15 residues.

This sequence joins TRBV10-3 and TRBJ2-7; D is perhaps TRBD2 (6 bases). The CDR3 has 15 amino acids. Trimming removed 0 bases from V and 3 bases from J, with 12 bases in between. The V gene's germline CDR1 is ENHRY and CDR2 SYGVKD. CDR3 region: CAISESAGRNYEQYF. The CDR3 DNA sequence: TGTGCCATCAGTGAGTCGGCAGGGAGGAACTACGAGCAGTACTTC.

The V and J genes are TRBV19 and TRBJ1-5, with D tentatively TRBD1 (5 bases). The CDR3 length is 14 residues. Trimming pared 6 bases from V and 6 bases from J, leaving 15 bases between. Germline CDR1 and CDR2: LNHDA and SQIVND (reference sequence). The CDR3 region is CASRVLGEAQPQHF. In nucleotides, the CDR3 is TGTGCCAGTAGGGTTTTAGGGGAGGCTCAGCCCCAGCATTTT. Variable domain in full (rest from reference TRBV19 and TRBJ1-5): DGGITQSPKYLFRKEGQNVTLSCEQNLNHDAMYWYRQDPGQGLRLIYYSQIVNDFQKGDIAEGYSVSREKKESFPLTVTSAQKNPTAFYLCASRVLGEAQPQHFGDGTRLSIL.

The rearrangement links TRBV7-2 to TRBJ2-7; 10 bases agree with TRBD1. This CDR3 comprises 14 residues. J lost 5 bases, V lost 3 bases, and 4 bases had no gene match. CDR1 SGHTA and CDR2 FQGNSA come from the germline V gene. The CDR3: CASSFGTGAHEQYF. As DNA, the CDR3 is TGTGCCAGCAGCTTCGGGACAGGGGCCCACGAGCAGTACTTC. The whole variable domain, remainder taken from reference TRBV7-2 and TRBJ2-7, is GAGVSQSPSNKVTEKGKDVELRCDPISGHTALYWYRQSLGQGLEFLIYFQGNSAPDKSGLPSDRFSAERTGGSVSTLTIQRTQQEDSAVYLCASSFGTGAHEQYFGPGTRLTVT.

This clone was recorded a few times. The chain has TRBV5-1 and TRBJ2-2; 11 bases fit TRBD2. J gave up 4 bases and V 5 bases, and 4 bases lay outside the gene matches. This CDR3 contains 15 residues. CDR1 and CDR2 (germline): SGHRS, YFSETQ. This CDR3 is CASRPGTSGTGELFF. DNA of the CDR3: TGCGCCAGCAGACCCGGGACTAGCGGCACCGGGGAGCTGTTTTTT.

This clone came up once. CDR3 region: CASNTDIGTEAFF. DNA for the CDR3: TGTGCCAGCAATACGGACATTGGGACTGAAGCTTTCTTT. This chain joins TRBV2 and TRBJ1-1; D may be TRBD1 (5 bases). The CDR3 loop spans 13 amino acids. V shed 7 bases and J shed 5 bases, with 14 bases lying between them. Germline V gives CDR1 SNHLY, CDR2 FYNNEI.

The chain is built from TRBV11-2 and TRBJ2-1; no reliable D call. The germline gives CDR1 SGHAT, CDR2 FQNNGV. The CDR3 is made up of 14 amino acids. V was clipped by 3 bases and J by 2 bases, with 8 bases between them. DNA for the CDR3: TGTGCCAGCAGCTTCTCTTCAGCCTACAATGAGCAGTTCTTC. Its protein product is CASSFSSAYNEQFF.

The chain couples TRBV27 to TRBJ1-6; no definite D call. The CDR3 runs 15 residues. Trimming took off 2 bases at V and 7 bases at J, with 12 bases between the two ends. Germline V CDR1 and CDR2: MNHEY, SMNVEV (reference sequence). The CDR3 nucleotides are TGTGCCAGCAGTTTAGGAGTTAAAGTAAATTCACCCCTCCACTTT. Amino acids: CASSLGVKVNSPLHF.

Comments on this clone: Other DNA sequences of this sample code for an identical CDR3. The chain uses TRBV18 and TRBJ2-7; D is unclear. CDR1 is KGHSH, CDR2 LQKENI, per germline. The ends were cut back, 4 bases at V and 3 bases at J, with 10 bases in the middle. This CDR3 is built from 13 residues. DNA for the CDR3: TGTGCCAGCTCACGGGAACAGAGCTACGAGCAGTACTTC. Translated, it gives CASSREQSYEQYF.

This clone was seen only a few times. The rearrangement uses TRBV11-2 and TRBJ1-5; D is unclear. Deletions cut 2 bases from V and 1 base from J, with 3 bases between. The CDR3 is made up of 13 amino acids. The germline V gene encodes CDR1 SGHAT and CDR2 FQNNGV. The CDR3 coding sequence is TGTGCCAGCAGCTTATGGAGCAATCAGCCCCAGCATTTT. This encodes CASSLWSNQPQHF.

The CDR3, as DNA: TGTGCCAGCAAGGAGTTTATAGGCACTGAAGCTTTCTTT. Translation gives CASKEFIGTEAFF. V is TRBV21-1 and J is TRBJ1-1. TRBV21-1 is flagged as a pseudogene. CDR3 length: 13 amino acids.

Note on this clone: A junction end diverges from the germline sequence, so it may reflect a read error. The rearrangement links TRBV7-7 to TRBJ2-7; D unresolved. Germline CDR1 reads SSHAT; CDR2 reads FNYEAQ (reference sequence). The CDR3 has 15 residues. The CDR3 sequence is CASSLAGPPSYEQYF. CDR3 bases: TGTGCTAGCAGCTTAGCAGGACCGCCTTCCTACGAGCAGTACTTC.

Worth noting for this clone: The sample contains more than one DNA sequence encoding this CDR3. The rearrangement joins TRBV6-1 to TRBJ1-2; D unresolved. CDR1 is MNHNS and CDR2 is SASEGT in the germline V gene. V was shortened by 2 bases and J by 5 bases, with 9 bases between the two germline ends. The CDR3 consists of 13 residues. CDR3 sequence: CASSESGVYGYTF. The DNA of the CDR3 is TGTGCCAGCAGTGAATCAGGAGTTTATGGCTACACCTTC.

CDR3 loop: CASSKSTGQETQYF. Written as DNA, the CDR3 is TGCGCCAGCAGCAAGTCGACAGGCCAAGAGACCCAGTACTTC. The chain uses TRBV5-1 and TRBJ2-5; TRBD1 might be the D (6 bases). This CDR3 comprises 14 residues. CDR1 is SGHRS and CDR2 is YFSETQ in the germline V gene. The germline V and J ends were trimmed by 4 bases and 1 base, with 11 bases remaining between them.

In the case of this clone: The junction departs from germline at one end; a sequencing error may be responsible. The chain has TRBV30 and TRBJ1-5; D is ambiguous. In germline, CDR1 is GTSNPN, CDR2 SVGIG (reference sequence). CDR3 length: 13 amino acids. The CDR3 sequence: CAWTNSRYQPQHF. Written as DNA, the CDR3 is TGCGCCTGGACTAATAGCAGGTATCAGCCCCAGCATTTT.

The chain has TRBV2 and TRBJ1-3; 9 bases map to TRBD1. There are 18 residues in the CDR3. Germline lookup yields CDR1 SNHLY and CDR2 FYNNEI. After removal of 5 bases from V and 0 bases from J, the junction contained 11 bases not matched to a gene. This CDR3 reads CASSQPGQGSSSGNTIYF. As DNA, the CDR3 is TGTGCCAGCAGTCAACCGGGACAGGGCTCCTCCTCTGGAAACACCATATATTTT.

As DNA, the CDR3 is TGTGCCAGCAGTTTCGGGGGGCATAGCAATCAGCCCCAGCATTTT. Translated, it gives CASSFGGHSNQPQHF. V is TRBV6-6 and J is TRBJ1-5; D is possibly TRBD1 (6 bases). The CDR3 is 15 residues long. V lost 4 bases, J lost 0 bases, and 10 bases lay in between. Germline V gene lookup returns CDR1 MNHNY and CDR2 SVGAGI (reference sequence).

This chain uses TRBV5-5 with TRBJ2-1; 7 nucleotides agree with TRBD1. J gave up 2 bases and V 4 bases, and 6 bases lay outside the gene matches. Per germline, CDR1 SGHKS and CDR2 YYEKEE (reference sequence). The CDR3 is 15 amino acids. CDR3 residues: CASSLSTGAYNEQFF. As DNA, the CDR3 is TGTGCCAGCAGCCTATCCACAGGGGCCTACAATGAGCAGTTCTTC. The full variable domain, in which reference TRBV5-5 and TRBJ2-1 provide the parts outside the CDR3, is DAGVTQSPTHLIKTRGQQVTLRCSPISGHKSVSWYQQVLGQGPQFIFQYYEKEERGRGNFPDRFSARQFPNYSSELNVNALLLGDSALYLCASSLSTGAYNEQFFGPGTRLTVL.

This chain uses TRBV6-1 with TRBJ1-5; unclear D gene. The germline V and J ends were trimmed by 4 bases and 7 bases, with 14 bases remaining between them. This CDR3 is built from 14 residues. Looked up from germline, CDR1 is MNHNS and CDR2 is SASEGT. DNA for the CDR3: TGTGCCAGCAGTGCATGGGGTAATGGGCAGCCCCAGCATTTT. Translated, it gives CASSAWGNGQPQHF.

The sample holds one count of this clone. This chain connects TRBV6-5 to TRBJ1-2; TRBD1 agrees at 7 bases. The junction had 7 bases not matched to a gene; V was cut back by 5 bases and J by 7 bases. The germline V gene encodes CDR1 MNHEY and CDR2 SVGAGI. This CDR3 region has 13 residues. CDR3 in amino acids: CASSVTGESGYTF. The DNA of the CDR3 is TGTGCCAGCAGTGTAACAGGGGAGTCTGGCTACACCTTC.

The chain has TRBV1 and TRBJ1-2; the table names TRBD1, a call not compared with the DNA. TRBV1 is listed as a pseudogene. The CDR3 runs to 14 residues. The CDR3 DNA reads TGCACCAGCAGCCACTTTCGTGACAGGGAGGGCTACACCTTC. Its protein product is CTSSHFRDREGYTF.